One T cell receptor beta chain is described in this entry. Antigen unknown. Generated by immunoSEQ multiplex PCR, the TCRdb table keeps only in-frame clones and is missing some. Found here are millions of clones, approximately 94% of them singletons; the top ten hold around 1.7%. These data come from a study of shared clonotypes between healthy human individuals. CD45RO negativity and positive selection for CCR7 defined naive CD8 cells, a population that excluded terminally differentiated effector memory CD45RA+ cells. Caucasian adults living in Nashville, Tennessee, provided all samples. The study's findings and limits: All-four-donor shared clonotypes had higher generation probabilities than non-shared clonotypes did. For naive CD4 cells, roughly 5% of clonotypes were shared across several donors. Specimens sampled were limited to blood, with tissue repertoires likely differing.

The sequence was collected from a man aged 18 to 30 in good health. Some clones in this sample may be carry-over from other donors' samples. Specimen: naive CD8+ T cells from PBMCs.

The CDR3 loop is CASSLGGQYDTQYF. DNA for the CDR3: TGTGCCAGCAGCTTAGGGGGACAGTACGATACGCAGTATTTT. The rearrangement links TRBV11-2 to TRBJ2-3; TRBD1 agrees at 7 bases. Losses at the gene ends were 1 base for V and 6 bases for J; bases not matched to a gene: 4. The germline V gene has CDR1 SGHAT and CDR2 FQNNGV. The CDR3 spans 14 residues.